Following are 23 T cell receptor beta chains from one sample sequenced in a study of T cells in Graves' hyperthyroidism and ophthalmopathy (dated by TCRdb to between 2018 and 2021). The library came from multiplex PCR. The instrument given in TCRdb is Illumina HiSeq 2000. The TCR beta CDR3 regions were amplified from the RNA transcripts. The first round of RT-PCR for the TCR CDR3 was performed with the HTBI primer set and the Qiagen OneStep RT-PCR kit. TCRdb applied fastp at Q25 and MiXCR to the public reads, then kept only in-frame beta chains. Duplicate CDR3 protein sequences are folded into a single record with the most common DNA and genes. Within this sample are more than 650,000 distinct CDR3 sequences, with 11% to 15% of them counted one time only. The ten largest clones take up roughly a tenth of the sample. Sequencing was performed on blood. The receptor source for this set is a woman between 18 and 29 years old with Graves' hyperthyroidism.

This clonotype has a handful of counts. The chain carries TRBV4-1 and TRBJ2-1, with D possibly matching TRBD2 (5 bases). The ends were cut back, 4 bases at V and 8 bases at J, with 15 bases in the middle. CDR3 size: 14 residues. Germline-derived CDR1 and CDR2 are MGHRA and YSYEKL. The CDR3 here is CASSPSSNSDEQFF. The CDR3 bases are TGCGCCAGCAGCCCCTCTAGCAATAGCGATGAGCAGTTCTTC.

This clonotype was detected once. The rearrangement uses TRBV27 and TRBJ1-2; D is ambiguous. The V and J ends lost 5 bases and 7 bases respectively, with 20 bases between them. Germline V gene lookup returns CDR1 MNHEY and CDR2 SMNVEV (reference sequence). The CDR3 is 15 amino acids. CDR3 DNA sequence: TGTGCCAGCAGTCCTGAGACGTCTTGGGGAGGTGGCTACACCTTC. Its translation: CASSPETSWGGGYTF.

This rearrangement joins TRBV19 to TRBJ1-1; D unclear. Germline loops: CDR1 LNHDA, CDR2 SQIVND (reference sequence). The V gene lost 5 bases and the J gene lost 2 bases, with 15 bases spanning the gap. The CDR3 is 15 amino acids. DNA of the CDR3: TGTGCCAGTAGTCCGTCGCCTGCGGACAACACTGAAGCTTTCTTT. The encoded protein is CASSPSPADNTEAFF.

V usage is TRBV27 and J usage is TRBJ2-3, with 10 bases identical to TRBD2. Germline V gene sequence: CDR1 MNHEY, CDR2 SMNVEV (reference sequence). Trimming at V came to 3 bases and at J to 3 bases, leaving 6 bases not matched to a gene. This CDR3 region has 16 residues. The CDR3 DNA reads TGTGCCAGCAGTTTCTTTAGCGGGAGGAAGACAGATACGCAGTATTTT. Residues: CASSFFSGRKTDTQYF.

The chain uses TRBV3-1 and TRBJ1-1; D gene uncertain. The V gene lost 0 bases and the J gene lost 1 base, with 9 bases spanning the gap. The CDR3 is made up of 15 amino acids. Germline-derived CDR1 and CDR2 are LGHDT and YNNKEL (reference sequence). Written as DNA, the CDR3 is TGTGCCAGCAGCCAAGATCGTAAGGGGAACACTGAAGCTTTCTTT. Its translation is CASSQDRKGNTEAFF.

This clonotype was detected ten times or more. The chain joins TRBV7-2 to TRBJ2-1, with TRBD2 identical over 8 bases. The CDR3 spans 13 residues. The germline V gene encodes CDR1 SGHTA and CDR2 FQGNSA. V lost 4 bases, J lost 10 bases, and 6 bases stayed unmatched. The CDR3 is CASSYKSGSEQFF. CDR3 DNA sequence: TGTGCCAGCAGCTACAAAAGCGGGAGCGAGCAGTTCTTC.

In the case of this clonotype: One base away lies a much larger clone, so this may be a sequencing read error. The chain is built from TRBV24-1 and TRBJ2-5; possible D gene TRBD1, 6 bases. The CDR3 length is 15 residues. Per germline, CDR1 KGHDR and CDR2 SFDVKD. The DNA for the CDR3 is TGTGCCACCAGTGAACCCGGGACACCACAAGAGAGCCAGTACTTC. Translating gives CATSEPGTPQESQYF.

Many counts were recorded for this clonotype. CDR3 DNA sequence: TGTGCCAGCAGCTTCCCGGGACTAGCTAACAATGAGCAGTTCTTC. Its protein is CASSFPGLANNEQFF. The chain combines TRBV7-9 with TRBJ2-1, with 9 bases matching TRBD2. The CDR3 consists of 15 residues. After removal of 3 bases from V and 5 bases from J, the junction contained 5 bases not matched to a gene. In germline, CDR1 is SEHNR, CDR2 FQNEAQ (reference sequence).

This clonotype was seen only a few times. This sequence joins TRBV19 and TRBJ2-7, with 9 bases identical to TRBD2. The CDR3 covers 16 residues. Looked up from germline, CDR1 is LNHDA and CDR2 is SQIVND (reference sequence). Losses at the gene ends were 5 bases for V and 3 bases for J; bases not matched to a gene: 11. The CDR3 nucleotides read TGTGCCAGTAGTCCCTCCCTAGCGGGACTGGACTACGAGCAGTACTTC. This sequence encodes CASSPSLAGLDYEQYF. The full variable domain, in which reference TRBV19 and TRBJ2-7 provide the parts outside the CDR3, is DGGITQSPKYLFRKEGQNVTLSCEQNLNHDAMYWYRQDPGQGLRLIYYSQIVNDFQKGDIAEGYSVSREKKESFPLTVTSAQKNPTAFYLCASSPSLAGLDYEQYFGPGTRLTVT.

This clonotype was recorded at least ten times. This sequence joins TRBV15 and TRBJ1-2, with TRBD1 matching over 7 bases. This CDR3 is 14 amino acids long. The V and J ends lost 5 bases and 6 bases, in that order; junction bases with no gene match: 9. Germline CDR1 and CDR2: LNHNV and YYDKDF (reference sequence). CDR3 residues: CATSVDRVRHGYTF. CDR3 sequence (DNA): TGTGCCACCAGCGTAGACAGGGTGCGGCATGGCTACACCTTC.

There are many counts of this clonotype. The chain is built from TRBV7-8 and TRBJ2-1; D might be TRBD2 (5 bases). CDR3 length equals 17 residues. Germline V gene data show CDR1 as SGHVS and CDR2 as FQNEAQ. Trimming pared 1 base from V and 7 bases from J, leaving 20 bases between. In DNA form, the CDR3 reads TGTGCCAGCAGCTTAGGACCCGGGTCGGAGGTTCGGAATGAGCAGTTCTTC. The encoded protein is CASSLGPGSEVRNEQFF.

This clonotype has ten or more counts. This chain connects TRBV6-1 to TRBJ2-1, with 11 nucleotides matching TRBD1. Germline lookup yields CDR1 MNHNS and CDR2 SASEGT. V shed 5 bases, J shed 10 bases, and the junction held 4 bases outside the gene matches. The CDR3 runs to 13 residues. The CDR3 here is CASSTDRGREQFF. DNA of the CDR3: TGTGCCAGCAGTACGGACAGGGGGCGCGAGCAGTTCTTC.

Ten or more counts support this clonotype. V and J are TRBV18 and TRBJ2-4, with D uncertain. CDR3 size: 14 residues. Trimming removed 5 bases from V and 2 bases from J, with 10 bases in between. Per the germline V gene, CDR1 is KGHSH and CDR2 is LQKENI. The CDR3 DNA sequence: TGTGCCAGCTCAGGATGGGATCCCAAAAACATTCAGTACTTC. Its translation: CASSGWDPKNIQYF.

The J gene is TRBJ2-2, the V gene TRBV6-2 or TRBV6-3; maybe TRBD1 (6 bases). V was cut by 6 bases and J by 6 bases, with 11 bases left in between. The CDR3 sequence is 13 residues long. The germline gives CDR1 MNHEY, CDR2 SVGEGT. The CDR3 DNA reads TGTGCCAGCAGCGGACAGAAGGCCGGGGAGCTGTTTTTT. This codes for CASSGQKAGELFF.

CDR3 sequence: CASSGGGGLAAKNIQYF. The CDR3 nucleotides read TGTGCCAGCAGCGGGGGGGGGGGACTAGCAGCCAAAAACATTCAGTACTTC. V is TRBV9 and J is TRBJ2-4; 9 bases map to TRBD2. This CDR3 has 17 amino acids. Germline assignment: CDR1 SGDLS and CDR2 YYNGEE. V trimming: 3 bases; J trimming: 0 bases; junction bases outside the gene matches: 7.

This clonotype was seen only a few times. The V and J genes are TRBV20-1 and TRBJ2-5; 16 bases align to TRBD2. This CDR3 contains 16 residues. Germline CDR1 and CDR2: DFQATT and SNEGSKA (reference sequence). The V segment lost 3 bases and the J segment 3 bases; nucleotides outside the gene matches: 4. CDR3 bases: TGCAGTGCTAGCGGGACTAGCGGGAGGGCTAAAGAGACCCAGTACTTC. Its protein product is CSASGTSGRAKETQYF.

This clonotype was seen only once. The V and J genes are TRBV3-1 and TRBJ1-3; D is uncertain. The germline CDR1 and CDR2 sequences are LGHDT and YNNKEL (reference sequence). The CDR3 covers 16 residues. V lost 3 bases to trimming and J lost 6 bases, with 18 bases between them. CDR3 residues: CASSHPRLGLENTIYF. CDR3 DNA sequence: TGTGCCAGCAGCCACCCGCGCCTGGGTTTGGAAAACACCATATATTTT.

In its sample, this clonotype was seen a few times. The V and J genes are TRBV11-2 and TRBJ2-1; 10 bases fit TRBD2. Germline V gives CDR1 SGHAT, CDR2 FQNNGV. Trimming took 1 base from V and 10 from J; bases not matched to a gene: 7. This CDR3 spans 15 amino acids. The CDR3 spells CASSLGASGSVEQFF. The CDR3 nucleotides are TGTGCCAGCAGCTTAGGCGCTAGCGGGAGTGTGGAGCAGTTCTTC.

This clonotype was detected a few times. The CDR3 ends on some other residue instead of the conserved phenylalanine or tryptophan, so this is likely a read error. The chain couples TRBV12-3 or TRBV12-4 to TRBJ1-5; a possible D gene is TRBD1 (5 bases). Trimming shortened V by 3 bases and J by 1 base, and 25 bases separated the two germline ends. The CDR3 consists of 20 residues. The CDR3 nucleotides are TGTGCCAGCAGTTTTAGGCTCTCCAGGGCGGCTTTCGAGAGCAATCAGCCCCAGCATCTT. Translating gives CASSFRLSRAAFESNQPQHL.

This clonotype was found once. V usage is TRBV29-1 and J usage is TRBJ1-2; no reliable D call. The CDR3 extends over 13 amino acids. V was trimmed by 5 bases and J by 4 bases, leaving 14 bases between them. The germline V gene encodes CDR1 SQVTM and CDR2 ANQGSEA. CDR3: CSVRLAGAYGYTF. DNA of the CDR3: TGCAGCGTTAGGCTCGCAGGCGCCTATGGCTACACCTTC.

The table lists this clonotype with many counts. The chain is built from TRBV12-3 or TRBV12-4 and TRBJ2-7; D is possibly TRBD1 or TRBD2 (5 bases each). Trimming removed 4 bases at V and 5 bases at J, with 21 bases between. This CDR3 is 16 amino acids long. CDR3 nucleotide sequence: TGTGCCAGCAGTTCTTCCGGGACGGAATTTAGGCACGAGCAGTACTTC. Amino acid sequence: CASSSSGTEFRHEQYF.

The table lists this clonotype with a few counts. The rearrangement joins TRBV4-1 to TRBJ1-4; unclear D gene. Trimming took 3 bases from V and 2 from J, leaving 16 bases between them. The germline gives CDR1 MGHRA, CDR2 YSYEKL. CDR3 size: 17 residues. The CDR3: CASSHRALGNTNEKLFF. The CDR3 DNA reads TGCGCCAGCAGCCATCGCGCCCTTGGGAATACTAATGAAAAACTGTTTTTT.

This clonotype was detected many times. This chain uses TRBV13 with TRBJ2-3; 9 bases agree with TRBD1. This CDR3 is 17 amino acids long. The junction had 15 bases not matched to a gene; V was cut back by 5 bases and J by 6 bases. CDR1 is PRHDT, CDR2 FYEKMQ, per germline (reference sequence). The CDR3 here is CASSEPPGQGESDTQYF. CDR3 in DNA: TGTGCCAGCAGCGAGCCTCCGGGACAGGGTGAATCGGATACGCAGTATTTT.